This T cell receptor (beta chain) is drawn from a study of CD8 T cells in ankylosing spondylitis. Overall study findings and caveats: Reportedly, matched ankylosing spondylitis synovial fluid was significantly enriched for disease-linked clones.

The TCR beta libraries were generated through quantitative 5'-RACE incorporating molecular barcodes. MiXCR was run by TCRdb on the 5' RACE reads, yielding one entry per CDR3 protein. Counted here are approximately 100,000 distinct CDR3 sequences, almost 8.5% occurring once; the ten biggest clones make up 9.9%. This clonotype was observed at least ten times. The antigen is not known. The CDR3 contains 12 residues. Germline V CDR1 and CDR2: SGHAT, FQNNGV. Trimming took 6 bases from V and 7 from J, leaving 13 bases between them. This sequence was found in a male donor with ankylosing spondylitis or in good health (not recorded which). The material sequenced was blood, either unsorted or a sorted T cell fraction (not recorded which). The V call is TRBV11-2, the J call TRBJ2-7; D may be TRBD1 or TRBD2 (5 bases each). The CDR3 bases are TGTGCCAGCAGGTCAGGGAGTCGAGAGCAGTACTTC. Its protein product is CASRSGSREQYF.